This T cell receptor (beta chain) came from a study of cytomegalovirus exposure and HLA in healthy donors. Overall study results and limits: A later analysis by the authors found several of the most significant clusters apparently linked to common viral pathogens. In an earlier analysis, most TCR beta V segments were productive about 90% or about 30% of the time.

At collection, donors were nominally healthy, but unrecorded immune exposures were probable. Points on this clone: Its antigen is undetermined.

The PCR employed 60 Vbeta primers together with 13 Jbeta primers. The protocol was immunoSEQ multiplex PCR, while the TCRdb copy is restricted to in-frame clones and leaves out a portion. The sample lists some 90,000 clones, over 60% seen once, with 5.5% to 6% in the top ten. Trimming removed 0 bases from V and 3 bases from J; junction bases left unmatched: 4. The germline V gene has CDR1 LGHNA and CDR2 YNFKEQ. The CDR3 covers 15 residues. This TCR was recovered from a boy younger than 18 in good health and CMV-seropositive. The sequenced material came from PBMCs. V and J are TRBV4-2 and TRBJ1-2; TRBD1 aligns across 7 bases. The CDR3 DNA reads as TGTGCCAGCAGCCAAGATTTAGGGGGCTACTATGGCTACACCTTC. It yields the protein CASSQDLGGYYGYTF.